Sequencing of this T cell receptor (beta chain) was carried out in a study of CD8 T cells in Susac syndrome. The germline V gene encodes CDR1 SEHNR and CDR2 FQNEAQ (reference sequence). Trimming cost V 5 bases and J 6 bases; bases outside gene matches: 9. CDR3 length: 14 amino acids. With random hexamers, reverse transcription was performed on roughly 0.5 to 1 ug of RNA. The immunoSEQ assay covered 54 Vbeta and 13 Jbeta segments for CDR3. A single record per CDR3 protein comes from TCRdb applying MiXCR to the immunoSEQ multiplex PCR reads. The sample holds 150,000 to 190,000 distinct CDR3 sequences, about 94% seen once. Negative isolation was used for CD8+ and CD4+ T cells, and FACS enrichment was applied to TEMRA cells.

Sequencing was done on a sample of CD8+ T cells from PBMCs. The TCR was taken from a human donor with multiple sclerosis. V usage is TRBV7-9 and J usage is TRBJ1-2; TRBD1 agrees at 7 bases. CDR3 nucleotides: TGTGCCAGCAGCGACGGGACAGCGGTACATGGCTACACCTTC. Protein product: CASSDGTAVHGYTF.